The clone carrying this T cell receptor beta chain occurred once. The data stem from a study of blood T cell repertoires in COVID-19. In the study overall: COVID-19 samples from acute and convalescent phases originated in the United States, Italy and Spain. From T cells, B-cell-depleted T cells, or PBMCs came the material, which was cDNA or gDNA.

In the authors' methods: Estimated nucleated cell counts came from reference gene primer amplification. Data came from immunoSEQ multiplex PCR; TCRdb stores just in-frame clones and leaves some out. That table gives V, J and clone size, and the DNA gave D and trimming. This repertoire shows approximately 100,000 clones, about nine tenths found once; its top ten account for about 15%. The CDR3 is 17 amino acids. Germline V gives CDR1 MRHNA, CDR2 SNTAGT. The junction had 12 bases not matched to a gene; V was cut back by 6 bases and J by 1 base. Sample: peripheral blood. This chain uses TRBV6-4 with TRBJ2-7; TRBD1 agrees at 10 bases. This sequence was found in a man aged 45-60 years with acute or convalescent COVID-19. The CDR3 nucleotides read TGTGCCAGCAGGTCGACCGGGGACAGGGGTACATCCTACGAGCAGTACTTC. Translating gives CASRSTGDRGTSYEQYF.